The TCR beta chain described here comes from a study of blood T cell repertoires in COVID-19. The CDR3 has 15 residues. V trimming: 4 bases; J trimming: 2 bases; junction bases outside the gene matches: 3. From germline, CDR1 is LNHDA and CDR2 SQIVND (reference sequence). The assay was immunoSEQ multiplex PCR, and TCRdb's table has in-frame clones only and misses some. Counted here are about 170,000 clones, 80% to 90% occurring once; the ten biggest clones make up about 10%. Sequencing was done on a sample of peripheral blood. J is TRBJ2-5 and V is TRBV19; 11 bases line up with TRBD2. The TCR sequence derives from a woman aged 55-69 years with COVID-19, enrolled during active disease. This CDR3 reads CASSSRLAGQETQYF. Here the CDR3 DNA reads TGTGCCAGTAGTAGCCGACTAGCGGGGCAAGAGACCCAGTACTTC. The full variable domain, in which reference TRBV19 and TRBJ2-5 provide the parts outside the CDR3, is DGGITQSPKYLFRKEGQNVTLSCEQNLNHDAMYWYRQDPGQGLRLIYYSQIVNDFQKGDIAEGYSVSREKKESFPLTVTSAQKNPTAFYLCASSSRLAGQETQYFGPGTRLLVL.